This T cell receptor (beta chain) was sequenced in a study of blood T cells in healthy people across ages. Study results and caveats: Any changes in expanded clonotypes were possibly confounded, as donor CMV status remained unknown.

This CDR3 region has 14 residues. Germline loops: CDR1 DFQATT, CDR2 SNEGSKA (reference sequence). This clonotype appeared a few times. The antigen remains undetermined. Then a second PCR, running roughly 7 to 11 cycles, was carried out with a sample-barcoded 5' primer and a J-beta primer mix. Each CDR3 protein is one row after TCRdb ran MiXCR on the 5' RACE reads. The table records around 1.5 million distinct CDR3 sequences, around two fifths of them present only once. Sample: blood. The chain links TRBV20-1 to TRBJ2-5; TRBD2 matches at 8 bases. The J call could be wrong; TRBJ2-7 is a better fit for the DNA end. The sequence was obtained from a woman under 30 in good health. For the CDR3, the DNA is TGCAGTGCTCCCAGCGGGAGCCTGATCTACGAGCAGTACTTC. Protein product: CSAPSGSLIYEQYF.